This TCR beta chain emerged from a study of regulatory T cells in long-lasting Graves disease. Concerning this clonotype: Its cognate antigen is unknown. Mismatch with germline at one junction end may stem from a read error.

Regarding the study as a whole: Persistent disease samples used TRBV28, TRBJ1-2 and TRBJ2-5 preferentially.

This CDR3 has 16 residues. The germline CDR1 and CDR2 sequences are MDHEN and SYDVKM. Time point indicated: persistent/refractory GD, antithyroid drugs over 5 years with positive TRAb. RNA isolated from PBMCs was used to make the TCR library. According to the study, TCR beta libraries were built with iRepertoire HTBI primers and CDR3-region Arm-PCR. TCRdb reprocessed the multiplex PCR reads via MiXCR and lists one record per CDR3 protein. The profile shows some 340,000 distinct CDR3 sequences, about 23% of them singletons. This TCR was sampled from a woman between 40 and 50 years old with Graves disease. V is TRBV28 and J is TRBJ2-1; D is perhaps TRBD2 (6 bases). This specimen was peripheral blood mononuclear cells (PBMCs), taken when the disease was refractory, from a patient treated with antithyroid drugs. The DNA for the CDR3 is TGTGCCAGCAGCCCGACCGGGACTCAAATTTACAGTGAGCAGTTCTTC. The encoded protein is CASSPTGTQIYSEQFF. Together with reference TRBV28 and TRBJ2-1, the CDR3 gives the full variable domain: DVKVTQSSRYLVKRTGEKVFLECVQDMDHENMFWYRQDPGLGLRLIYFSYDVKMKEKGDIPEGYSVSREKKERFSLILESASTNQTSMYLCASSPTGTQIYSEQFFGPGTRLTVL.